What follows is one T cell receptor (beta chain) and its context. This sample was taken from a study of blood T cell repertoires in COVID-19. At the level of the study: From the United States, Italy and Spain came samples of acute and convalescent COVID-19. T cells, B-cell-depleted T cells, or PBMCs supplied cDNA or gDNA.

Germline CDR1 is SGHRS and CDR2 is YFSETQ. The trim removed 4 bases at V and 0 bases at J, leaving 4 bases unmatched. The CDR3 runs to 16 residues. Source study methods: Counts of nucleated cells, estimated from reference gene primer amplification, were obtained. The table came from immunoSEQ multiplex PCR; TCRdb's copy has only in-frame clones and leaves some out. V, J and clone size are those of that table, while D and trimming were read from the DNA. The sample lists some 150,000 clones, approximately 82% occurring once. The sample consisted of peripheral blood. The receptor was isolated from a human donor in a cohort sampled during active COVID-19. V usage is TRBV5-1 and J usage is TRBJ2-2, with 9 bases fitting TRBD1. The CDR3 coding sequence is TGCGCCAGCAGCGTGACAGGGGGGGCGAACACCGGGGAGCTGTTTTTT. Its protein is CASSVTGGANTGELFF.